This T cell receptor (beta chain) was sequenced in a study of beta chain features in type 1 diabetes. Every single donor gave one heparinised blood draw, and these averaged roughly 100 mL. V lost 0 bases to trimming and J lost 8 bases, with 5 bases between them. This CDR3 comprises 11 residues. Germline lookup yields CDR1 GTSNPN and CDR2 SVGIG (reference sequence). The investigators reverse transcribed all of the isolated RNA, so they sequenced expressed TCRB transcripts. Method: immunoSEQ multiplex PCR; TCRdb's copy keeps in-frame clones and lacks some. The sample has about 220,000 clones, approximately 11% seen once.

The sequence derives from a man younger than 35 in good health. What was sequenced was central memory CD4+ T cells from blood. This chain links TRBV30 with TRBJ2-1; D remains ambiguous. The CDR3 sequence: CAWSVLYEQFF. The CDR3 nucleotides read TGTGCCTGGAGTGTTCTCTATGAGCAGTTCTTC.